This T cell receptor (beta chain) is from a study of cytomegalovirus exposure and HLA in healthy donors. PCR was performed using 60 Vbeta and 13 Jbeta primers. Assay: immunoSEQ multiplex PCR; the TCRdb copy retains only in-frame clones and omits some. The sample yields 87,000 or so clones, 64% seen once. The CDR3 totals 12 residues. Germline CDR1 LGHNT, CDR2 FRNRAP. Trimming cost V 5 bases and J 1 base, with 6 bases left between them. As to this clone: Its specificity is not known.

Findings of the study overall: It was reportedly the case that the classifier diagnosed cytomegalovirus status with high specificity and sensitivity. TRBV6-2, TRBV6-3 and other indistinguishable V segments were excluded.

The sequence derives from a man between 60 and 75 years old in good health and CMV-seronegative. Input material: PBMCs. V gene TRBV12-5 combines with J gene TRBJ2-7; D not certain. In nucleotides, the CDR3 is TGTGCTAGTGGTACTCAATCCTACGAGCAGTACTTC. Protein: CASGTQSYEQYF.